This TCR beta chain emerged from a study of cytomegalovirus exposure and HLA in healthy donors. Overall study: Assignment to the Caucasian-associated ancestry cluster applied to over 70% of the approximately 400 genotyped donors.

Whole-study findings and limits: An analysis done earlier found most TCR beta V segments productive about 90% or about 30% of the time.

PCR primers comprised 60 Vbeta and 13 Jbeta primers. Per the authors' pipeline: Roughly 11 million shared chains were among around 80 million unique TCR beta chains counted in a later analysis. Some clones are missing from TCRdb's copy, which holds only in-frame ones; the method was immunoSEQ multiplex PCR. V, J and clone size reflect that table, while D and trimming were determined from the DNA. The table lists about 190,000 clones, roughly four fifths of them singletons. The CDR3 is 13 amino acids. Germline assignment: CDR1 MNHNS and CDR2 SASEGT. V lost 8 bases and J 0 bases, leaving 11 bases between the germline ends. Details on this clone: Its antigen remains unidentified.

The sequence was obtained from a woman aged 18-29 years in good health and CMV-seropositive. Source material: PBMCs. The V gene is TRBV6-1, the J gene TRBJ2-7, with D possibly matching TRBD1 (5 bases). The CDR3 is CASGHTSSYEQYF. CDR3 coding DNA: TGTGCCAGCGGACATACGAGCTCCTACGAGCAGTACTTC.